The next 27 T cell receptor beta chains were all read from a single sample in a study of Graves' ophthalmopathy and Graves' hyperthyroidism. From RNA, the CDR3 regions of TCR beta chains were amplified and sequenced. First-round RT-PCR employed HTBI primers, with a second-round multiplex PCR after it. TCRdb re-derived calls from the multiplex PCR reads in MiXCR, one entry per CDR3 protein. The table lists over a million distinct CDR3 sequences, around a third of them singletons. Sequenced sample: peripheral blood or thyroid tissue (not recorded which). Receptors originate from an adult man with Graves' hyperthyroidism.

The CDR3 reads CASSQGDRAPEGYTF. For the CDR3, the DNA is TGTGCCAGCAGCCAAGGAGACAGGGCACCGGAAGGCTACACCTTC. The chain combines TRBV7-2 with TRBJ1-2; 7 bases agree with TRBD1. The CDR3 length is 15 residues. Germline V lookup: CDR1 SGHTA, CDR2 FQGNSA. J gave up 8 bases and V 5 bases, and 14 bases lay outside the gene matches.

The V gene is TRBV4-1, the J gene TRBJ1-3; D might be TRBD1 (5 bases). Trimming left V 3 bases short and J 1 base short, with 10 bases between. The CDR3 sequence is 15 residues long. Germline CDR1 MGHRA, CDR2 YSYEKL. In nucleotides, the CDR3 is TGCGCCAGCAGCCAGGAGGGGCGGTCTGGAAACACCATATATTTT. This sequence encodes CASSQEGRSGNTIYF.

This clonotype occurred many times. The V and J genes are TRBV20-1 and TRBJ2-5; 10 bases agree with TRBD1. The CDR3 loop spans 14 amino acids. V shed 2 bases and J 5 bases; nucleotides not matched to a gene: 5. Looked up from germline, CDR1 is DFQATT and CDR2 is SNEGSKA (reference sequence). The CDR3 DNA follows: TGCAGTGCTAGAACTCCGACAGGGGGCGAGACCCAGTACTTC. It specifies CSARTPTGGETQYF.

This clonotype turned up a few times. The rearrangement joins TRBV6-5 to TRBJ1-5; TRBD1 might be the D (6 bases). Trimming pared 6 bases from V and 5 bases from J, leaving 14 bases between. Germline-derived CDR1 and CDR2 are MNHEY and SVGAGI. The CDR3 loop spans 14 amino acids. Here the CDR3 reads CASREGVEYQPQHF. The CDR3 bases are TGTGCCAGCAGGGAGGGGGTTGAATATCAGCCCCAGCATTTT.

This clonotype was observed many times. The genes are TRBV5-1 and TRBJ2-5; unclear D gene. The CDR3 loop spans 13 amino acids. V was cut by 1 base and J by 5 bases, with 9 bases left in between. Germline assignment: CDR1 SGHRS and CDR2 YFSETQ. The CDR3 loop reads CASSLSQAETQYF. The CDR3 region has the DNA TGCGCCAGCAGCTTGTCGCAGGCGGAGACCCAGTACTTC.

The chain employs TRBV29-1 and TRBJ2-5, with 8 nucleotides matching TRBD1. The CDR3 consists of 13 residues. The V gene end was trimmed by 5 bases and the J gene end by 6 bases; junction bases not matched to a gene: 8. The germline CDR1 and CDR2 sequences are SQVTM and ANQGSEA. The DNA for the CDR3 is TGCAGCGTTCTCGGACAGGGTGGAAAGACCCAGTACTTC. It codes for CSVLGQGGKTQYF.

This clonotype has ten or more counts. The chain joins TRBV2 to TRBJ2-7; no clear D gene. CDR1 SNHLY and CDR2 FYNNEI come from the germline V gene. The ends were cut back, 6 bases at V and 3 bases at J, with 9 bases in the middle. CDR3 length equals 12 residues. CDR3 DNA sequence: TGTGCCAGCAGGGCCGGCGGCTACGAGCAGTACTTC. Its translation is CASRAGGYEQYF.

To note about this clonotype: This likely comes from a read error, as the CDR3 has no conserved phenylalanine or tryptophan at its end. V gene TRBV13 combines with J gene TRBJ1-1; possible D gene TRBD1, 5 bases. Germline lookup yields CDR1 PRHDT and CDR2 FYEKMQ (reference sequence). Trimming stripped 6 bases from V and 3 bases from J, with 11 bases between. This CDR3 spans 13 amino acids. This CDR3 is CASRSTQDTEAFY. The CDR3, as DNA: TGTGCCAGCAGATCAACACAGGACACTGAAGCTTTCTAT.

This clonotype appeared once. A clone one base away is much larger, so this may be a read error. The chain employs TRBV7-9 and TRBJ2-7, with a possible D match to TRBD2 (5 bases). The length of the CDR3 is 14 residues. Trimming removed 5 bases from V and 5 bases from J, with 16 bases in between. The germline CDR1 and CDR2 sequences are SEHNR and FQNEAQ (reference sequence). The CDR3 DNA reads TGTGCCAGCAGCCTCGGGATTCAATTCAACGAGCAGTACTTC. Protein product: CASSLGIQFNEQYF. Filled out from reference TRBV7-9 and TRBJ2-7, the complete variable domain reads DTGVSQNPRHKITKRGQNVTFRCDPISEHNRLYWYRQTLGQGPEFLTYFQNEAQLEKSRLLSDRFSAERPKGSFSTLEIQRTEQGDSAMYLCASSLGIQFNEQYFGPGTRLTVT.

In this sample, this clonotype turned up many times. The chain joins TRBV9 to TRBJ1-5, with D perhaps matching TRBD1 (6 bases). The CDR3 has 15 residues. Germline loops: CDR1 SGDLS, CDR2 YYNGEE. V was trimmed by 2 bases and J by 2 bases, leaving 11 bases between them. The CDR3 DNA is TGTGCCAGCAGCGTGGAGGGGGTTGGCAATCAGCCCCAGCATTTT. Residues: CASSVEGVGNQPQHF.

The V gene is TRBV2, the J gene TRBJ2-7, with a weak D call TRBD1 (6 bases). This CDR3 has 15 residues. Trimming stripped 5 bases from V and 13 bases from J, with 27 bases between. Germline V lookup: CDR1 SNHLY, CDR2 FYNNEI. In DNA, the CDR3 is TGTGCCAGCAGTCGAACCCCCAGACAGGCAACGCGGCTCTACTTC. This sequence encodes CASSRTPRQATRLYF.

Details on this clonotype: At one of its ends the junction is not consistent with the germline gene, which may arise from a read error. The CDR3 DNA reads TGTGCCAGCAGCTCACTTGCTTACGAGCAGTGCTTC. Translating it yields CASSSLAYEQCF. The V call is TRBV11-2, the J call TRBJ2-7; D uncertain. The CDR3 runs to 12 residues. The germline gives CDR1 SGHAT, CDR2 FQNNGV.

In this sample, this clonotype turned up many times. The chain couples TRBV7-2 to TRBJ1-1; 9 bases line up with TRBD1. The trim removed 5 bases at V and 5 bases at J, leaving 9 bases unmatched. The CDR3 consists of 15 residues. The germline gives CDR1 SGHTA, CDR2 FQGNSA. This CDR3 reads CASSANSGTGTEAFF. CDR3 nucleotide sequence: TGTGCCAGCAGCGCGAATAGCGGGACAGGGACTGAAGCTTTCTTT.

Notes on this clonotype: The junction and the germline gene differ at one end; a read error may be behind it. The chain joins TRBV10-3 to TRBJ2-5, with 10 bases that match TRBD1. This CDR3 contains 17 residues. Germline CDR1 ENHRY, CDR2 SYGVKD. The CDR3 loop reads CASSYNLDRGIQETQYF. CDR3 sequence (DNA): TGTGCCAGCAGTTACAACCTGGACAGGGGGATCCAAGAGACCCAGTACTTC.

The sample holds many counts of this clonotype. The CDR3 DNA reads as TGTGCCAGCAGCCAAGGACTAGCGCGCGAGCAGTACTTC. Translated, it gives CASSQGLAREQYF. The chain employs TRBV14 and TRBJ2-7, with 8 positions matching TRBD2. In germline, CDR1 is SGHDN, CDR2 FVKESK. Germline trimming cut 1 base from V and 6 bases from J; bases unmatched to any gene: 2. The CDR3 has 13 residues.

This clonotype showed up just a few times. The chain links TRBV12-3 or TRBV12-4 to TRBJ1-5; tentative D call: TRBD1 (5 bases). The CDR3 covers 15 residues. The V gene lost 5 bases and the J gene lost 2 bases, with 13 bases spanning the gap. CDR3 sequence reads: CASSPVEGRNQPQHF. The CDR3 bases are TGTGCCAGCAGTCCCGTGGAGGGACGCAATCAGCCCCAGCATTTT.

This clonotype was counted many times. The chain carries TRBV12-3 or TRBV12-4 and TRBJ2-7; D is possibly TRBD2 (6 bases). The CDR3 extends over 13 amino acids. The germline V and J ends were trimmed by 5 bases and 5 bases, with 13 bases remaining between them. CDR3 in DNA: TGTGCCAGCAGTGGGGACTTCGCCGACGAGCAGTACTTC. Translating it yields CASSGDFADEQYF.

The genes are TRBV25-1 and TRBJ2-2; D is undetermined. This CDR3 spans 15 amino acids. Germline assignment: CDR1 MGHDK and CDR2 SYGVNS. Trimming took off 5 bases at V and 9 bases at J, with 19 bases between the two ends. The CDR3 loop is CASSYSKRSSWELFF. The CDR3 bases are TGTGCCAGCAGTTACTCGAAGCGATCCTCGTGGGAGCTGTTTTTT. Complete variable domain (other parts from reference TRBV25-1 and TRBJ2-2): EADIYQTPRYLVIGTGKKITLECSQTMGHDKMYWYQQDPGMELHLIHYSYGVNSTEKGDLSSESTVSRIRTEHFPLTLESARPSHTSQYLCASSYSKRSSWELFFGEGSRLTVL.

In the case of this clonotype: Being one base from a much bigger clone, this may be a read error. The chain carries TRBV24-1 and TRBJ2-5, with D possibly being TRBD2 (6 bases). Trimming cost V 5 bases and J 2 bases, with 11 bases left between them. Per germline, CDR1 KGHDR and CDR2 SFDVKD. The CDR3 runs 14 residues. This chain's CDR3 is CATSGAGKQETQYF. CDR3 sequence (DNA): TGTGCCACCAGTGGGGCGGGGAAACAAGAGACCCAGTACTTC.

Only a few counts were recorded for this clonotype. The chain combines TRBV24-1 with TRBJ2-2, with a tentative D call TRBD1 (5 bases). The CDR3 spans 16 residues. Germline CDR1 and CDR2: KGHDR and SFDVKD. V lost 1 base and J lost 0, with 8 bases in between. The CDR3 loop is CATSDLGVPNTGELFF. The DNA for the CDR3 is TGTGCCACCAGTGATTTAGGGGTGCCGAACACCGGGGAGCTGTTTTTT.

The chain uses TRBV19 and TRBJ2-2; no clear D gene. The germline V gene has CDR1 LNHDA and CDR2 SQIVND (reference sequence). Trimming pared 1 base from V and 2 bases from J, leaving 8 bases between. The CDR3 extends over 15 amino acids. This CDR3 reads CASSIAQTNTGELFF. In DNA form, the CDR3 reads TGTGCCAGTAGTATAGCACAGACAAACACCGGGGAGCTGTTTTTT.

The genes are TRBV14 and TRBJ1-1; the D is unclear. The CDR3 extends over 12 amino acids. Trimming cost V 1 base and J 6 bases, with 6 bases left between them. Germline V gene lookup returns CDR1 SGHDN and CDR2 FVKESK. The CDR3 loop is CASSQGVSEAFF. CDR3 sequence (DNA): TGTGCCAGCAGCCAAGGGGTGTCTGAAGCTTTCTTT.

V and J are TRBV15 and TRBJ2-5; 10 positions agree with TRBD1. The V and J ends lost 9 bases and 4 bases, in that order; junction bases with no gene match: 8. This CDR3 has 14 residues. The germline CDR1 and CDR2 sequences are LNHNV and YYDKDF (reference sequence). CDR3 sequence reads: CATTLDRGGETQYF. The CDR3 nucleotides read TGTGCCACAACCCTGGACAGGGGGGGAGAGACCCAGTACTTC.

This clonotype occurred a few times. The chain is built from TRBV12-3 or TRBV12-4 and TRBJ1-2; D perhaps matches TRBD1 (5 bases). The V and J ends lost 5 bases and 3 bases respectively, with 10 bases between them. The CDR3 loop spans 13 amino acids. This chain's CDR3 is CASSMGRDYGYTF. CDR3 nucleotides: TGTGCCAGCAGTATGGGACGGGACTATGGCTACACCTTC.

This clonotype was counted ten times or more. This chain connects TRBV6-5 to TRBJ2-5; D gene uncertain. V lost 7 bases to trimming and J lost 5 bases, with 11 bases between them. In germline, CDR1 is MNHEY, CDR2 SVGAGI. The CDR3 extends over 12 amino acids. This CDR3 is CASIDRTETQYF. The CDR3 coding sequence is TGTGCCAGCATCGATCGGACGGAGACCCAGTACTTC.

The table lists this clonotype with many counts. The J gene is TRBJ1-1, the V gene TRBV15, with TRBD1 matching 7 bases. V was clipped by 5 bases and J by 6 bases; unmatched bases: 9. Germline V gives CDR1 LNHNV, CDR2 YYDKDF (reference sequence). CDR3 length: 14 amino acids. The CDR3: CATSPRQGRSEAFF. CDR3 bases: TGTGCCACCAGCCCCCGACAGGGACGGTCTGAAGCTTTCTTT.

This clonotype has a count of ten or more. The V and J genes are TRBV6-6 and TRBJ1-6; 7 bases match TRBD1. Germline V gene sequence: CDR1 MNHNY, CDR2 SVGAGI (reference sequence). The CDR3 is made up of 14 amino acids. The V segment lost 6 bases and the J segment 14 bases; nucleotides outside the gene matches: 13. CDR3 in amino acids: CASSPGEGAASLHF. Written as DNA, the CDR3 is TGTGCCAGCAGCCCCGGGGAGGGGGCAGCTTCCCTCCACTTT.